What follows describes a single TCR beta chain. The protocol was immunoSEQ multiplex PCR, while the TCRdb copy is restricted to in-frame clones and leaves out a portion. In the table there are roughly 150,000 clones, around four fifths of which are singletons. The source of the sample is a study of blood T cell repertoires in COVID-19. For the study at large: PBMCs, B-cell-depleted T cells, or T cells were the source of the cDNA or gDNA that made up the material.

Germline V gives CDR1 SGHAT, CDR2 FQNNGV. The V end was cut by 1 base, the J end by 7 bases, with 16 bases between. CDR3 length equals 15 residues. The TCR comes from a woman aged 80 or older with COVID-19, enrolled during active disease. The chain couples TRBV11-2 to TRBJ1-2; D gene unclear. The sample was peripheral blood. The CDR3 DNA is TGTGCCAGCAGCTTAGCGGCGCCGGAGGTCGGTGGCTACACCTTC. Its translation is CASSLAAPEVGGYTF.